Below, one T cell receptor (beta chain) is given with its context. The antigen it binds to is not known. At one of its ends the junction is not consistent with the germline gene, which may arise from a read error. These data are taken from a study of immune characterization of retroperitoneal liposarcoma (dated by TCRdb to between 2017 and 2020). The method was PCR. Data came from a NextSeq 500. TCRdb reran the public reads through fastp at Q25 and MiXCR, keeping productive beta chains. Identical CDR3 proteins give one entry, which carries the most common genes and DNA. The sample contains approximately 4,700 distinct CDR3 sequences, roughly 35% of them found a single time. Around 29% of the sample belongs to the ten largest clones. The receptor was derived from a male donor with retroperitoneal liposarcoma. The sequenced sample consisted of tumor tissue.

The DNA sequence is as follows: TGTGTCAGCAGCTTAAGCGGGAAGTACAATGAGCAGTTCTTC. The translation is CVSSLSGKYNEQFF. The V and J genes are TRBV7-8 and TRBJ2-1, with 7 middle bases fitting TRBD2. For CDR1 and CDR2, the germline V gene lists SGHVS and FQNEAQ. Counted from cysteine to phenylalanine, this CDR3 has 14 amino acids. The retained sequence is limited to the CDR3, 42 bases, with the frame set at the first base.